These 30 T cell receptor beta chains originate from one sample sequenced in a study of identical twins (dated by TCRdb to 2016 to 2017). Library construction relied on 5' RACE. Data came from an Illumina HiSeq 2000. Starting from the raw public reads, TCRdb applied fastp trimming at Q25, assembled clones with MiXCR and retained in-frame beta chains. Every distinct CDR3 protein forms one entry, paired with its most common genes and DNA. Here the sample has 350,000 to 600,000 distinct CDR3 sequences; around 14% occur a single time. The ten largest make up about 0.53% of the sample. The data were also submitted as part of a second study, on yellow fever vaccine responses in identical twins.

Sequencing was carried out using CD4+ T cells sorted from blood. These receptors came from a young woman in good health.

This rearrangement joins TRBV6-2 or TRBV6-3 to TRBJ2-7, with D tentatively TRBD1 (5 bases). The length of the CDR3 is 13 residues. V was cut by 6 bases and J by 1 base, with 10 bases left in between. Germline values: CDR1 MNHEY, CDR2 SVGEGT. The CDR3 is CASRQDSSYEQYF. DNA of the CDR3: TGTGCCAGCAGACAAGACAGTTCCTACGAGCAGTACTTC.

This chain links TRBV25-1 with TRBJ1-2, with 7 bases that match TRBD1. This CDR3 spans 14 amino acids. V was pared by 8 bases and J by 2 bases, with 8 bases of the junction left unmatched. Germline CDR1 is MGHDK and CDR2 is SYGVNS. The CDR3 nucleotides are TGTGCCAGCTCTCTGACAGGGAGGAACTATGGCTACACCTTC. It is translated as CASSLTGRNYGYTF.

This clonotype was detected only once. The chain has TRBV12-3 or TRBV12-4 and TRBJ2-5, with 8 bases matching TRBD1. J was trimmed by 7 bases and V by 6 bases; bases with no gene match: 7. The CDR3 spans 13 residues. The CDR3 bases are TGTGCCAGCAGCCAGGGGGCTCGATCGACCCAGTACTTC. This encodes CASSQGARSTQYF.

This clonotype was detected ten times or more. The chain couples TRBV7-6 to TRBJ2-1, with 12 nucleotides matching TRBD2. This CDR3 has 17 amino acids. The J segment lost 4 bases and the V segment lost 5 bases, leaving 9 bases of the junction unmatched. The germline V gene has CDR1 SGHVS and CDR2 FNYEAQ. CDR3 sequence reads: CASSPRLAGATYNEQFF. The CDR3 region has the DNA TGTGCCAGCAGCCCCCGACTAGCGGGGGCGACATACAATGAGCAGTTCTTC.

The chain links TRBV5-6 to TRBJ1-5; 11 nucleotides align to TRBD1. Germline V gives CDR1 SGHDT, CDR2 YYEEEE. Trimming cost V 5 bases and J 5 bases; bases outside gene matches: 6. The CDR3 length is 15 residues. CDR3 bases: TGTGCCAGCAGTTTTATGGACAGGGGGCATCAGCCCCAGCATTTT. It yields the protein CASSFMDRGHQPQHF.

This clonotype came up a few times. The chain recombines TRBV6-2 or TRBV6-3 with TRBJ2-5; TRBD2 aligns across 8 bases. CDR1 MNHEY and CDR2 SVGEGT come from the germline V gene. The trim removed 2 bases at V and 5 bases at J, leaving 7 bases unmatched. The CDR3 extends over 15 amino acids. CDR3 region: CASSYRTSRGETQYF. The CDR3 DNA sequence: TGTGCCAGCAGTTACCGGACTAGCCGTGGGGAGACCCAGTACTTC.

This clonotype appeared many times. J is TRBJ2-7 and V is TRBV6-5, with a tentative D call TRBD1 (6 bases). CDR1 MNHEY and CDR2 SVGAGI come from the germline V gene. V dropped 0 bases and J dropped 3 bases, with 6 bases sitting between them. The CDR3 has 13 residues. The CDR3 sequence is CASSYSTGYEQYF. The CDR3 bases are TGTGCCAGCAGTTACTCGACAGGCTACGAGCAGTACTTC.

This chain links TRBV30 with TRBJ2-2, with D uncertain. Germline-derived CDR1 and CDR2 are GTSNPN and SVGIG (reference sequence). V dropped 4 bases and J dropped 1 base, with 4 bases sitting between them. CDR3 length: 12 amino acids. The DNA for the CDR3 is TGTGCCTGGACTTTGAACACCGGGGAGCTGTTTTTT. Its translation: CAWTLNTGELFF.

This clonotype came up a few times. This chain uses TRBV7-2 with TRBJ2-4; no definite D call. Germline CDR1 and CDR2: SGHTA and FQGNSA. There are 13 residues in the CDR3. The germline V and J ends were trimmed by 1 base and 7 bases, with 8 bases remaining between them. This CDR3 reads CASSLGGSNIQYF. The CDR3 DNA sequence: TGTGCCAGCAGCTTAGGAGGATCGAACATTCAGTACTTC.

This clonotype was counted a few times. V and J are TRBV20-1 and TRBJ2-1, with 8 bases identical to TRBD2. CDR1 DFQATT and CDR2 SNEGSKA come from the germline V gene (reference sequence). The CDR3 runs to 14 residues. V trimming: 3 bases; J trimming: 6 bases; junction bases outside the gene matches: 7. As DNA, the CDR3 is TGCAGTGCTAGTGGGACTAGAGGGCGCAATGAGCAGTTCTTC. Translation gives CSASGTRGRNEQFF.

This clonotype was found many times. The J gene is TRBJ2-7, the V gene TRBV5-1; 13 positions agree with TRBD2. The V gene's germline CDR1 is SGHRS and CDR2 YFSETQ. This CDR3 spans 15 amino acids. Trimming removed 5 bases from V and 5 bases from J; junction bases left unmatched: 7. The CDR3 region is CASRRTSGSINEQYF. The CDR3, as DNA: TGCGCCAGCAGGCGGACTAGCGGGAGCATCAACGAGCAGTACTTC. The full variable domain, with the rest looked up from reference TRBV5-1 and TRBJ2-7, is KAGVTQTPRYLIKTRGQQVTLSCSPISGHRSVSWYQQTPGQGLQFLFEYFSETQRNKGNFPGRFSGRQFSNSRSEMNVSTLELGDSALYLCASRRTSGSINEQYFGPGTRLTVT.

This clonotype was detected a few times. The chain carries TRBV5-1 and TRBJ1-2; D gene unclear. Germline-derived CDR1 and CDR2 are SGHRS and YFSETQ. The CDR3 totals 14 residues. Trimming shortened V by 0 bases and J by 1 base, and 7 bases separated the two germline ends. CDR3 in DNA: TGCGCCAGCAGCTTGGCCGGGGATAACTATGGCTACACCTTC. Translation: CASSLAGDNYGYTF. The full variable domain, rest sourced from reference TRBV5-1 and TRBJ1-2, is KAGVTQTPRYLIKTRGQQVTLSCSPISGHRSVSWYQQTPGQGLQFLFEYFSETQRNKGNFPGRFSGRQFSNSRSEMNVSTLELGDSALYLCASSLAGDNYGYTFGSGTRLTVV.

There are a few counts of this clonotype. The chain combines TRBV5-1 with TRBJ2-3, with D perhaps matching TRBD1 (5 bases). Germline V gene lookup returns CDR1 SGHRS and CDR2 YFSETQ. Trimming pared 3 bases from V and 4 bases from J, leaving 12 bases between. The CDR3 runs to 14 residues. The CDR3 loop reads CASSSTGFPDTQYF. CDR3 nucleotides: TGCGCCAGCAGCTCAACAGGTTTCCCAGATACGCAGTATTTT.

Only a few counts were recorded for this clonotype. This chain uses TRBV28 with TRBJ2-3; the match to TRBD1 covers 8 bases. V shed 4 bases and J 2 bases; nucleotides not matched to a gene: 5. The CDR3 consists of 15 residues. CDR1 is MDHEN, CDR2 SYDVKM, per germline. This CDR3 is CASSSSDRDTDTQYF. The CDR3 DNA reads as TGTGCCAGCAGTTCGTCGGACAGGGACACAGATACGCAGTATTTT.

This chain connects TRBV6-1 to TRBJ1-1; TRBD1 aligns across 8 bases. Germline V lookup: CDR1 MNHNS, CDR2 SASEGT. V was pared by 6 bases and J by 1 base, with 4 bases of the junction left unmatched. There are 14 residues in the CDR3. The CDR3 reads CASRTDRGNTEAFF. The CDR3 DNA sequence: TGTGCCAGCAGGACCGACAGGGGGAACACTGAAGCTTTCTTT.

The chain combines TRBV20-1 with TRBJ1-4; D possibly corresponds to TRBD1 (5 bases). Trimming took off 3 bases at V and 5 bases at J, with 10 bases between the two ends. This CDR3 contains 13 residues. Germline CDR1 DFQATT, CDR2 SNEGSKA (reference sequence). The CDR3 nucleotides are TGCAGTGCTAGCAGGGAGATAAATGAAAAACTGTTTTTT. Amino acids: CSASREINEKLFF.

The chain carries TRBV11-3 and TRBJ2-1; D may correspond to TRBD1 or TRBD2 (7 bases each). The length of the CDR3 is 14 residues. V was clipped by 3 bases and J by 7 bases, with 13 bases between them. The germline gives CDR1 SGHNT, CDR2 YENEEA. CDR3 nucleotide sequence: TGTGCCAGCAGCTTGGGAGGGGGCAGAAATGAGCAGTTCTTC. Translation: CASSLGGGRNEQFF.

There are a few counts of this clonotype. The chain links TRBV5-1 to TRBJ2-7; 9 positions match TRBD2. The CDR3 has 16 residues. Unmatched junction bases numbered 12, after V lost 3 bases and J lost 5 bases. CDR1 is SGHRS and CDR2 is YFSETQ in the germline V gene. The CDR3 loop reads CASSSAVGLARHEQYF. In DNA, the CDR3 is TGCGCCAGCAGCTCTGCCGTAGGACTAGCGAGGCACGAGCAGTACTTC.

This clonotype was counted a few times. The chain uses TRBV2 and TRBJ1-1, with unresolved D. Per the germline V gene, CDR1 is SNHLY and CDR2 is FYNNEI. This CDR3 region has 11 residues. V was cut by 10 bases and J by 0 bases, with 6 bases left in between. The CDR3 here is CATFLNTEAFF. Here the CDR3 DNA reads TGTGCCACGTTCTTGAACACTGAAGCTTTCTTT.

This clonotype has only one observation. The chain links TRBV2 to TRBJ2-3; 8 positions match TRBD1. The CDR3 spans 15 residues. Germline V gene lookup returns CDR1 SNHLY and CDR2 FYNNEI. V was clipped by 6 bases and J by 5 bases; unmatched bases: 10. CDR3 region: CASRDGQGWGDTQYF. The CDR3 region has the DNA TGTGCCAGCAGAGATGGACAGGGCTGGGGAGATACGCAGTATTTT.

The chain couples TRBV19 to TRBJ2-7; D is perhaps TRBD1 or TRBD2 (5 bases each). Trimming cost V 3 bases and J 5 bases, with 14 bases left between them. The CDR3 length is 14 residues. Germline lookup yields CDR1 LNHDA and CDR2 SQIVND (reference sequence). Written as DNA, the CDR3 is TGTGCCAGTAGTATCGTTGGCAGGGACCACGAGCAGTACTTC. This codes for CASSIVGRDHEQYF.

V and J are TRBV7-2 and TRBJ2-7; 7 bases are shared with TRBD2. V was clipped by 0 bases and J by 6 bases; unmatched bases: 2. This CDR3 is 13 amino acids long. Germline lookup yields CDR1 SGHTA and CDR2 FQGNSA. In DNA form, the CDR3 reads TGTGCCAGCAGCTTAGCCTGGACTAGCGAGCAGTACTTC. As protein: CASSLAWTSEQYF.

The chain is built from TRBV12-3 or TRBV12-4 and TRBJ2-1, with 11 positions matching TRBD2. CDR3 length: 16 amino acids. Germline trimming cut 5 bases from V and 4 bases from J; bases unmatched to any gene: 7. The CDR3: CASSPLIAGGYNEQFF. Here the CDR3 DNA reads TGTGCCAGCAGTCCTCTGATAGCGGGGGGGTACAATGAGCAGTTCTTC.

This clonotype appeared a few times. The chain couples TRBV7-9 to TRBJ1-6; the D gene is possibly TRBD1 (5 bases). V was trimmed by 2 bases and J by 7 bases, leaving 12 bases between them. The CDR3 runs 15 residues. Germline V gives CDR1 SEHNR, CDR2 FQNEAQ (reference sequence). Here the CDR3 DNA reads TGTGCCAGCAGCTTAAAAAGACAGAACAATTCACCCCTCCACTTT. Its protein is CASSLKRQNNSPLHF.

This clonotype was detected many times. This rearrangement joins TRBV7-2 to TRBJ2-3; unclear D gene. V was pared by 2 bases and J by 5 bases, with 5 bases between. Germline V gene sequence: CDR1 SGHTA, CDR2 FQGNSA. The CDR3 sequence is 12 residues long. CDR3 amino acids: CASSLLLDTQYF. Here the CDR3 DNA reads TGTGCCAGCAGCTTACTTCTAGATACGCAGTATTTT.

This clonotype was detected many times. This sequence joins TRBV12-3 or TRBV12-4 and TRBJ2-3; D not resolved. V was shortened by 7 bases and J by 2 bases, with 16 bases between the two germline ends. This CDR3 is built from 15 residues. CDR3 sequence: CASTPDEKDTDTQYF. The CDR3 nucleotides read TGTGCCAGCACCCCTGACGAGAAGGACACAGATACGCAGTATTTT.

The V gene is TRBV5-1, the J gene TRBJ2-7; the D is unclear. The CDR3 covers 14 residues. CDR1 and CDR2 from the germline V gene are SGHRS and YFSETQ. Trimming left V 4 bases short and J 3 bases short, with 14 bases between. This CDR3 is CASSPPDIVYEQYF. CDR3 nucleotide sequence: TGCGCCAGCAGCCCTCCAGACATCGTCTACGAGCAGTACTTC.

The chain links TRBV10-3 to TRBJ2-5; 12 nucleotides align to TRBD2. J gave up 5 bases and V 4 bases, and 5 bases lay outside the gene matches. Germline V gene data show CDR1 as ENHRY and CDR2 as SYGVKD. The CDR3 consists of 15 residues. The CDR3 region is CAISGRLAGEETQYF. The CDR3 coding sequence is TGTGCCATCAGTGGTAGACTAGCGGGGGAGGAGACCCAGTACTTC.

This clonotype was observed a handful of times. J is TRBJ2-1 and V is TRBV20-1; the match to TRBD2 covers 11 bases. Germline V gives CDR1 DFQATT, CDR2 SNEGSKA (reference sequence). CDR3 length: 14 residues. V lost 4 bases to trimming and J lost 4 bases; unmatched junction nucleotides: 3. DNA for the CDR3: TGCAGTGCTATAGGGACTAGCGGTTACAATGAGCAGTTCTTC. It translates to CSAIGTSGYNEQFF.

This chain joins TRBV20-1 and TRBJ2-1; TRBD2 matches at 14 bases. CDR3 length: 17 residues. The germline gives CDR1 DFQATT, CDR2 SNEGSKA (reference sequence). Unmatched junction bases numbered 7, after V lost 0 bases and J lost 6 bases. The CDR3 reads CSARELWTSGRPNEQFF. The CDR3 bases are TGCAGTGCTAGAGAACTGTGGACTAGCGGGAGGCCCAATGAGCAGTTCTTC.